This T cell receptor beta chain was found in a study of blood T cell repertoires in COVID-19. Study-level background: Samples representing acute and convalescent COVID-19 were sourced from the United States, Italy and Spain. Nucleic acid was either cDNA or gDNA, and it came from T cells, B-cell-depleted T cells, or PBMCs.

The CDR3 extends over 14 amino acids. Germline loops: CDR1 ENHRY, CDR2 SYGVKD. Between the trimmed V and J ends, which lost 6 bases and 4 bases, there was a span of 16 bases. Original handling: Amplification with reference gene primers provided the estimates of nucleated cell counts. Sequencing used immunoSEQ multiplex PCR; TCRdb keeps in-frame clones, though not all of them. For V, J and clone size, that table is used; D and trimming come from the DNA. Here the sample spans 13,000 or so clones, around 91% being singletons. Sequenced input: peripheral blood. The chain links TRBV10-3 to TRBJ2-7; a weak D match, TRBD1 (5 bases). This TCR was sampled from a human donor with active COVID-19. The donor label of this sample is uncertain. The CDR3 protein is CAISSAGPSYEQYF. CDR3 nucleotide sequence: TGTGCCATCAGCTCGGCAGGGCCTTCATACGAGCAGTACTTC.